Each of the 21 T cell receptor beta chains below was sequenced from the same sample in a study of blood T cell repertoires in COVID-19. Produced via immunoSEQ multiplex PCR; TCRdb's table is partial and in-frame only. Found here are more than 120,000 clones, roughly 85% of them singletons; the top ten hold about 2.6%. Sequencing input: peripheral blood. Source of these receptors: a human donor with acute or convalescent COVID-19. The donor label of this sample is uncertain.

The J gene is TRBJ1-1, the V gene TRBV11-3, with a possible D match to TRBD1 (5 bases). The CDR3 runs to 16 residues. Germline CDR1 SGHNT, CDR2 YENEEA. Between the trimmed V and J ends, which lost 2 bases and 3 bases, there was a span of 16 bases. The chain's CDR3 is CASSLPGFKGDTEAFF. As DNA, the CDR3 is TGTGCCAGCAGCTTACCGGGCTTCAAAGGGGACACTGAAGCTTTCTTT.

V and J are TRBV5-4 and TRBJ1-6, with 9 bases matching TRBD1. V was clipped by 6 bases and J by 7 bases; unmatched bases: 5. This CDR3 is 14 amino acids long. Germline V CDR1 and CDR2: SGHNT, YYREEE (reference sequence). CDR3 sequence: CASTPGQGNSPLHF. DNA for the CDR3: TGTGCCAGCACCCCGGGACAGGGAAATTCACCCCTCCACTTT.

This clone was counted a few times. CDR3: CASGPGQGSYGYTF. CDR3 nucleotides: TGTGCCAGCGGACCGGGACAGGGCAGCTATGGCTACACCTTC. The gene calls are TRBV7-3 and TRBJ1-2, with 9 nucleotides matching TRBD1. The germline gives CDR1 SGHTA, CDR2 FQGTGA. The trim removed 8 bases at V and 4 bases at J, leaving 8 bases unmatched. The CDR3 spans 14 residues.

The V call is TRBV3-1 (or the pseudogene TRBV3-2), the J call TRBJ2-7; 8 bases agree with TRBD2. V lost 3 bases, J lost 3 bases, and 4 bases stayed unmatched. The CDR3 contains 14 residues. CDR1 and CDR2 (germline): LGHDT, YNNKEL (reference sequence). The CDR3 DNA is TGTGCCAGCAGCCATATGGGGACTAGCTACGAGCAGTACTTC. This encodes CASSHMGTSYEQYF.

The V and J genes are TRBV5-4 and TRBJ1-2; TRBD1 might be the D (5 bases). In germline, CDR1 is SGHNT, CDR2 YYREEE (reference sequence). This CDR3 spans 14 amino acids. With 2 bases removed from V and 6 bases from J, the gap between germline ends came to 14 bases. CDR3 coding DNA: TGTGCCAGCAGCTTCTCCAGGGCCAGAAATGGCTACACCTTC. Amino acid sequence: CASSFSRARNGYTF.

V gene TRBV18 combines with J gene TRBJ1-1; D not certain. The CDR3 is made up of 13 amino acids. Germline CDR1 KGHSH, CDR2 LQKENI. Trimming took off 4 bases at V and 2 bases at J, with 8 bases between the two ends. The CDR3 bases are TGTGCCAGCTCACTCCAGGCCAACACTGAAGCTTTCTTT. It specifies CASSLQANTEAFF. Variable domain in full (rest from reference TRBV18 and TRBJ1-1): NAGVMQNPRHLVRRRGQEARLRCSPMKGHSHVYWYRQLPEEGLKFMVYLQKENIIDESGMPKERFSAEFPKEGPSILRIQQVVRGDSAAYFCASSLQANTEAFFGQGTRLTVV.

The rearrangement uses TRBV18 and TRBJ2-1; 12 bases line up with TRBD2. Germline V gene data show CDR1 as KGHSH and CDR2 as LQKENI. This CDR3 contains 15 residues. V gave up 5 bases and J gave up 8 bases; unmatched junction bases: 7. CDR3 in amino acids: CASSSTSGSSDEQFF. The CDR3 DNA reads TGTGCCAGCTCATCGACTAGCGGGAGCTCGGATGAGCAGTTCTTC.

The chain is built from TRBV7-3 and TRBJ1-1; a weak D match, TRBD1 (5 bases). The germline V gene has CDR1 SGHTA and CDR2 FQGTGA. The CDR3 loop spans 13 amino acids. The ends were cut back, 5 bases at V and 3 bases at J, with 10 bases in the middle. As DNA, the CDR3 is TGTGCCAGCAGCACCCAGGGCGACACTGAAGCTTTCTTT. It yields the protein CASSTQGDTEAFF.

This chain's CDR3 is CASSMKTYGYTF. The CDR3 region has the DNA TGTGCCAGTAGTATGAAGACTTATGGCTACACCTTC. V and J are TRBV19 and TRBJ1-2; D remains ambiguous. The V end was cut by 3 bases, the J end by 5 bases, with 7 bases between. The CDR3 is made up of 12 amino acids. Germline CDR1 is LNHDA and CDR2 is SQIVND (reference sequence).

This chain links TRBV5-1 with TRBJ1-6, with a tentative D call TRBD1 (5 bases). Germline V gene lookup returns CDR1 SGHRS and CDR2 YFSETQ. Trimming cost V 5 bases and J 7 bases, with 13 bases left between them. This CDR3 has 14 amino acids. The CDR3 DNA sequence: TGCGCCAGCAGGTCATCGGGGGAGAATTCACCCCTCCACTTT. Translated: CASRSSGENSPLHF.

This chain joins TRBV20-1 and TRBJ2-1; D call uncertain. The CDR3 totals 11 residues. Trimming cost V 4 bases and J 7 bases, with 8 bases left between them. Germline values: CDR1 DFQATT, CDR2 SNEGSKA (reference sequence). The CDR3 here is CSAIRRNEQFF. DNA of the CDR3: TGCAGTGCTATCCGTCGTAATGAGCAGTTCTTC.

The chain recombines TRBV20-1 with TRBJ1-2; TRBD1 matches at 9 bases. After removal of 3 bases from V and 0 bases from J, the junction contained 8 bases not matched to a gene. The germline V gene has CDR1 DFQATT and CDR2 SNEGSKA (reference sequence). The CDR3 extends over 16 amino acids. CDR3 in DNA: TGCAGTGCTAGTGCTGATGGGACAGGGTCTAACTATGGCTACACCTTC. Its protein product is CSASADGTGSNYGYTF.

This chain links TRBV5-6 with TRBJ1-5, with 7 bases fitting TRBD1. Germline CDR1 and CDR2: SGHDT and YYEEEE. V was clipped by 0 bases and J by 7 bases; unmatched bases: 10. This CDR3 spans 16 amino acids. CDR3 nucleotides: TGTGCCAGCAGCTTGGAGGGGACAGTCGGCACGCAGCCCCAGCATTTT. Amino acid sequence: CASSLEGTVGTQPQHF.

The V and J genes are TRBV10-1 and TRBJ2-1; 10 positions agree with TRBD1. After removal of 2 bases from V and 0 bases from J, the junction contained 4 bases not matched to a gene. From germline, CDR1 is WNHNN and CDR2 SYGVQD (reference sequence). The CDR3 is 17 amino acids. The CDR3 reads CASSEGQGGSSYNEQFF. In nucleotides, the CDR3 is TGCGCCAGCAGTGAGGGACAGGGGGGGAGCTCCTACAATGAGCAGTTCTTC.

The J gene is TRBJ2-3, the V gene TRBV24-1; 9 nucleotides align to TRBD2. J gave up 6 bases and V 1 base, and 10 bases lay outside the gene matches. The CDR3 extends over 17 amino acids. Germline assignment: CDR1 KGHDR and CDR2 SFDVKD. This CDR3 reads CATSDFPYSGSGDTQYF. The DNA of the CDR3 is TGTGCCACCAGTGATTTTCCTTATAGCGGGAGTGGGGATACGCAGTATTTT.

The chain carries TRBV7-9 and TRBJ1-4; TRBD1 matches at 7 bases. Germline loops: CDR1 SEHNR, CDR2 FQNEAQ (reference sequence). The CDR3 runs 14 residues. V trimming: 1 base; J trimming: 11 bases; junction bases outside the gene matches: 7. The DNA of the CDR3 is TGTGCCAGCAGCTTAGAGGGGGCAGGGAGGAAACTGTTTTTT. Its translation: CASSLEGAGRKLFF.

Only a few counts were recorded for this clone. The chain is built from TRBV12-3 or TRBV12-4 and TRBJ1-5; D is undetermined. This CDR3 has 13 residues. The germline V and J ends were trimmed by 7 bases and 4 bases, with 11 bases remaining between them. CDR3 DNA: TGTGCCAGCACCGAGGGTGAAAATCAGCCCCAGCATTTT. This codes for CASTEGENQPQHF.

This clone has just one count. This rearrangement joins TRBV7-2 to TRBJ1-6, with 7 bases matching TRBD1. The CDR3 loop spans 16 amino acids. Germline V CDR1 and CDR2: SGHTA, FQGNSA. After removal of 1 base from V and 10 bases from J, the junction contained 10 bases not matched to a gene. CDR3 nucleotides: TGTGCCAGCAGCTTAGTAACGGGACAGCTTGGATCACCCCTCCACTTT. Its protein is CASSLVTGQLGSPLHF.

The CDR3 DNA follows: TGTGCCAGCAGTCCCGAGCCGGGGGGCTACACCTTC. Encoded protein: CASSPEPGGYTF. The J gene is TRBJ1-2, the V gene TRBV6-5, with D unresolved. From germline, CDR1 is MNHEY and CDR2 SVGAGI. The CDR3 is 12 amino acids. The V and J ends lost 5 bases and 8 bases respectively, with 12 bases between them.

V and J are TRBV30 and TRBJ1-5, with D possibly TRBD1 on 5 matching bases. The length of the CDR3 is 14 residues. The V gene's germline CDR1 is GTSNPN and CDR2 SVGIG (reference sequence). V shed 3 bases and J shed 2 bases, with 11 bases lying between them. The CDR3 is CAWRAGLGNQPQHF. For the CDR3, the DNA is TGTGCCTGGAGGGCAGGGTTAGGCAATCAGCCCCAGCATTTT.

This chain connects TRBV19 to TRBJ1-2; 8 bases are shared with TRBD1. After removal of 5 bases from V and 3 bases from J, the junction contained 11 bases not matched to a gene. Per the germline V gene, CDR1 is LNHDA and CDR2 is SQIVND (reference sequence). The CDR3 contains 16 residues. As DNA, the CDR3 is TGTGCCAGTAGTTCGACAGGGGTGGCGGAATACTATGGCTACACCTTC. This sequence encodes CASSSTGVAEYYGYTF.